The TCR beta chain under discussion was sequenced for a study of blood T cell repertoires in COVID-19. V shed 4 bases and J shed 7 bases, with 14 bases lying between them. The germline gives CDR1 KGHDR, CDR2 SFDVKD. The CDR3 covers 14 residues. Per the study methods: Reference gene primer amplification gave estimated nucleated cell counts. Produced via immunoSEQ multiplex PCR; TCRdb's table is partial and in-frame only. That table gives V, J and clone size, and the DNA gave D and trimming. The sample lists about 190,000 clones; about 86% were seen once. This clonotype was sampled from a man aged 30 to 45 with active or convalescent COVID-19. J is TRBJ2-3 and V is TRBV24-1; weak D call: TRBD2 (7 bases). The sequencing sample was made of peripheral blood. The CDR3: CATSERGGMNTQYF. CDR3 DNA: TGTGCCACCAGTGAGAGGGGGGGGATGAATACGCAGTATTTT.